The rows below give T cell receptor beta chains drawn from one sample of a study of blood T cells in healthy people across ages. TCRdb passed the 5' RACE reads through MiXCR, listing each CDR3 protein once. In the table there are some 790,000 distinct CDR3 sequences, under 35% of which are singletons. The sample consisted of blood. These receptor sequences come from a woman over 75 in good health. The CDR3 runs from the conserved cysteine through the conserved F or W. The order of the fields is clone size, V gene, D gene, J gene, CDR3 DNA, CDR3 protein. The D gene is left open where the match is weak. Where a row states a size, it is once, few, many or the class of an expanded clone; other rows omit it.

few	TRBV3-1	NA	TRBJ2-2	TGTGCCAGCAGCCCCTTCTCGGAGGGGGAGCTGTTTTTT	CASSPFSEGELFF
NA	TRBV6-2/TRBV6-3	TRBD2	TRBJ2-3	TGTGCCAGCAGGCCTAGCGGGGGGGCGGGCACAGATACGCAGTATTTT	CASRPSGGAGTDTQYF
NA	TRBV15	NA	TRBJ1-1	TGTGCCACCAGCAGAGGTTGGAACACTGAAGCTTTCTTT	CATSRGWNTEAFF
many	TRBV5-1	TRBD1	TRBJ1-2	TGTGCCAGCAGCTTACTCCAGGGGGACTATGGCTACACCTTC	CASSLLQGDYGYTF
many	TRBV7-2	NA	TRBJ2-1	TGTGCCAGCAGTGGGCGGGGAGCTTCCTACAATGAGCAGTTCTTC	CASSGRGASYNEQFF
few	TRBV12-3/TRBV12-4	NA	TRBJ1-1	TGTGCCAGCAGTTTATATCGGGATTCTGAAGCTTTCTTT	CASSLYRDSEAFF
many	TRBV20-1	TRBD2	TRBJ2-3	TGCAGTGCTAGAGGGGGGAGCGGGGGGACAGATACGCAGTATTTT	CSARGGSGGTDTQYF
few	TRBV6-2/TRBV6-3	TRBD2	TRBJ2-7	TGTGCCAGCAGTTACTCGGTGATAGCGGGGGGACCAAACTACGAGCAGTACTTC	CASSYSVIAGGPNYEQYF
many	TRBV6-2/TRBV6-3	TRBD2	TRBJ2-7	TGTGCCAGCAGTTACTCGACATCCCGAGGGCTAGCGGGGGCCTACGAGCAGTACTTC	CASSYSTSRGLAGAYEQYF
many	TRBV7-9	TRBD1	TRBJ2-5	TGTGCCAGCAGTTCTGGGGACAGGGGACTGGAGACCCAGTACTTC	CASSSGDRGLETQYF
NA	TRBV6-8	NA	TRBJ2-1	TGTGCCAGCAATCCAGGCTCCTACAATGAGCAGTTCTTC	CASNPGSYNEQFF
NA	TRBV20-1	NA	TRBJ2-7	TGCAGTGCTAGCGGGGCAGGGCGGGAGCAGTACTTC	CSASGAGREQYF
NA	TRBV10-3	NA	TRBJ2-7	TGTGCCATCAGTGAACTAGCCCAGAGCTCCTACGAGCAGTACTTC	CAISELAQSSYEQYF
NA	TRBV7-6	TRBD1	TRBJ1-5	TGTGCCAGCAGCTCCGGACAGGGCCAGCCCCAGCATTTT	CASSSGQGQPQHF
many	TRBV25-1	TRBD2	TRBJ2-1	TGTGCCAGCGGGGGGCGGGGGGCTTCCTACAATGAGCAGTTCTTC	CASGGRGASYNEQFF
few	TRBV9	TRBD1	TRBJ2-2	TGTGCCAGCAGCGCTGGCCGGGACAGTATCACCGGGGAGCTGTTTTTT	CASSAGRDSITGELFF
NA	TRBV6-5	NA	TRBJ2-5	TGTGCCAGCAGATTGGACGCGGAAGAGACCCAGTACTTC	CASRLDAEETQYF
few	TRBV6-2/TRBV6-3	NA	TRBJ2-7	TGTGCCAGCAGTTACGGAATTACCCAATCGAGTTACGAGCAGTACTTC	CASSYGITQSSYEQYF
few	TRBV20-1	TRBD1	TRBJ1-4	TGCGGTGCTAGGACGACAGGGACTAATGAAAAACTGTTTTTT	CGARTTGTNEKLFF
many	TRBV7-9	NA	TRBJ1-2	TGTGCCAGCAGCTTAGGGCAGACCCTCAACTATGGCTACACCTTC	CASSLGQTLNYGYTF
NA	TRBV6-5	NA	TRBJ1-5	TGTGCCTCAAGAAGCACCTATAGCAATCGGCCCCAGCATTTT	CASRSTYSNRPQHF
many	TRBV29-1	NA	TRBJ1-2	TGCAGCGTTGAAACGTCCCGGGGCTACACCTTC	CSVETSRGYTF
many	TRBV7-9	TRBD1	TRBJ2-1	TGTGCCAGCAGCCGCTATAGGGACAGGGAAGCGGGCGAGCAGTTCTTC	CASSRYRDREAGEQFF
NA	TRBV20-1	NA	TRBJ1-2	TGCAGTGCTCCCCTTTGGCAGAATTCTAACTATGGCTACACCTTC	CSAPLWQNSNYGYTF
NA	TRBV21-1	NA	TRBJ1-2	TGTACCAGCAGCAAAGAAAATCGAACCTCGGACAGGGAAGTTGACTATGGCTACACCTTC	CTSSKENRTSDREVDYGYTF
many	TRBV29-1	NA	TRBJ2-5	TGCAGCGTTGTGGGAGAGGCGGACACACAAGAGACCCAGTACTTC	CSVVGEADTQETQYF
many	TRBV18	NA	TRBJ2-1	TGTGCCAGCGCTTCAGGTGTTCGCCCCCTCAATGAGCAGTTCTTC	CASASGVRPLNEQFF
many	TRBV20-1	NA	TRBJ1-2	TGCAGTGCTCATCCATCCGGGACCTATGGCTACACCTTC	CSAHPSGTYGYTF
many	TRBV2	NA	TRBJ2-5	TGTGCCACAGCGTACCAAGAGACCCAGTACTTC	CATAYQETQYF
once	TRBV12-3/TRBV12-4	TRBD2	TRBJ2-1	TGTGCCAGCAGGAGGACTAGCGGGGGTTTTGTTAATGAGCAGTTCTTC	CASRRTSGGFVNEQFF
many	TRBV11-3	NA	TRBJ2-3	TGTGCCAGCACCAACTTGGGGGACACAGATACGCAGTATTTT	CASTNLGDTDTQYF
many	TRBV6-1	NA	TRBJ2-3	TGTGCCAGCCCGAAGGAGCGGCGAGCTAGCACAGATACGCAGTATTTT	CASPKERRASTDTQYF
many	TRBV5-1	NA	TRBJ2-3	TGCGCCAGCAAGATCGGGACTAGCACAGATACGCAGTATTTT	CASKIGTSTDTQYF
many	TRBV7-2	NA	TRBJ1-5	TGTGCCAGCAGCCGAGGGGGGGGAGGGCAGCCCCAGCATTTT	CASSRGGGGQPQHF
NA	TRBV9	TRBD1	TRBJ2-7	TGTGCCAGCAGCGGCGGGACAGGCTACGAGCAGTACTTC	CASSGGTGYEQYF
NA	TRBV20-1	NA	TRBJ1-1	TGCAGTGCTAGCCTTGACTTACAGGGTTTTGGCACTGAAGCTTTCTTT	CSASLDLQGFGTEAFF
many	TRBV5-4	NA	TRBJ2-7	TGTGCCAGCAGCTTGGCGGGGGGCTTAAGCTCCTACGAGCAGTACTTC	CASSLAGGLSSYEQYF
many	TRBV20-1	TRBD2	TRBJ2-3	TGCAGTGCTAGAAGACTAGCGGGGGGGTCAGATACGCAGTATTTT	CSARRLAGGSDTQYF
many	TRBV4-3	TRBD2	TRBJ2-1	TGCGCCAGCAGCCACCTAGCGGGGGGGCCGACGACTGAGCAGTTCTTC	CASSHLAGGPTTEQFF
many	TRBV24-1	TRBD1	TRBJ2-7	TGTGCCACCAGTGACTGGGACAGGGGCGAGCAGTACTTC	CATSDWDRGEQYF
many	TRBV6-5	TRBD2	TRBJ2-6	TGTGCCAGCAGTTACCCAGGGACTAGCGGGGGAGATCACTCTGGGGCCAACGTCCTGACTTTC	CASSYPGTSGGDHSGANVLTF
many	TRBV7-2	NA	TRBJ2-1	TGTGCCAGCAGCTCCCGGACCGCTAGCGAGCAGTTCTTC	CASSSRTASEQFF
many	TRBV18	NA	TRBJ2-7	TGTGCCAGCTCACCCATACAGGGTTCCTACGAGCAGTACTTC	CASSPIQGSYEQYF
NA	TRBV3-1	NA	TRBJ1-2	TGTGCCAGCAGCCTCCTCCTGGGGACACGGCCTAGAGTGGATGGCTACACCTTC	CASSLLLGTRPRVDGYTF
NA	TRBV10-2	TRBD1	TRBJ1-1	TGCGCCAGCAGTGTCCAACAGGGGGTTGGAACTGAAGCTTTCTTT	CASSVQQGVGTEAFF
NA	TRBV20-1	NA	TRBJ2-1	TGCAGTGCTTGGGATGGGATCCCCCCAAATGAGCAGTTCTTC	CSAWDGIPPNEQFF
many	TRBV7-2	TRBD2	TRBJ2-3	TGTGCCAGCAGCTTGGGATTGGGGACTATCACAGATACGCAGTATTTT	CASSLGLGTITDTQYF
many	TRBV12-3/TRBV12-4	NA	TRBJ2-5	TGTGCCAGCAGCGCAATTGGTCGGGGCGGGGAGACCCAGTACTTC	CASSAIGRGGETQYF
many	TRBV4-3	NA	TRBJ1-2	TGCGCCAGCAGCCAAGCTCTAGACGTGGGAGGCTACACCTTC	CASSQALDVGGYTF
many	TRBV6-5	TRBD2	TRBJ2-7	TGTGCCAGCAGTTACGTCTCCCCTCTTTCGGGGGGGCGATCCTACGAGCAGTACTTC	CASSYVSPLSGGRSYEQYF
many	TRBV20-1	NA	TRBJ2-5	TGCAGTGCTAGACTCAAGGGGAGAATGCGCCAGACCCAGTACTTC	CSARLKGRMRQTQYF
many	TRBV2	NA	TRBJ2-3	TGTGCCAGCAGTGATGCGGATACGCAGTATTTT	CASSDADTQYF
many	TRBV20-1	NA	TRBJ2-3	TGCAGTGCTAGTCGCGGAAGCACAGATACGCAGTATTTT	CSASRGSTDTQYF
NA	TRBV30	TRBD2	TRBJ2-4	TGTGCCTGGAGTGCCCCCGGGGGGCAGTACTTC	CAWSAPGGQYF